This is a list of T cell receptor beta chains from one sample in a study of blood T cell repertoires in COVID-19. The table came from immunoSEQ multiplex PCR; TCRdb's copy has only in-frame clones and leaves some out. The sample records approximately 190,000 clones, 80% being singletons. Sequencing was carried out using peripheral blood. These receptors were obtained from a man in his 60s with acute or convalescent COVID-19. Each CDR3 is given with its conserved first and last residue. The order of the fields is CDR3 DNA, CDR3 protein, D gene, clone size, J gene, V gene. D genes are given only for firm matches. Clone size is given for some rows only: seen once, a few or many times, or a class if the clone is expanded.

cdr3_nt: TGTGCCAGCAGCCCCGGCGGAGGGGTTCAGCCCCAGCATTTT
cdr3_aa: CASSPGGGVQPQHF
d_call: .
clone_size: .
j_call: TRBJ1-5
v_call: TRBV9

cdr3_nt: TGTGCCAGACCTGGACAGGGGCGCAATGAGCAGTTCTTC
cdr3_aa: CARPGQGRNEQFF
d_call: TRBD1
clone_size: .
j_call: TRBJ2-1
v_call: TRBV19

cdr3_nt: TGTGCCAGCAGTTTTGGGCCGGCTGGCTACACCTTC
cdr3_aa: CASSFGPAGYTF
d_call: .
clone_size: once
j_call: TRBJ1-2
v_call: TRBV6-5

cdr3_nt: TGTGCCAGCAGCTTACGGTCCTTCGAGTCAGGGGAAAAACTGTTTTTT
cdr3_aa: CASSLRSFESGEKLFF
d_call: .
clone_size: .
j_call: TRBJ1-4
v_call: TRBV7-2

cdr3_nt: TGTGCCAGCAGCGACCCACAGCGGTCCTACGACAATGAGCAGTTCTTC
cdr3_aa: CASSDPQRSYDNEQFF
d_call: .
clone_size: .
j_call: TRBJ2-1
v_call: TRBV21-1

cdr3_nt: TGTGCCAGCAGACCGGGGGGCGGTACGCAGTATTTT
cdr3_aa: CASRPGGGTQYF
d_call: .
clone_size: .
j_call: TRBJ2-3
v_call: TRBV5-4

cdr3_nt: TGTGCCAGCAGTTCCCAACTCCAGGGGGCTTACTCCTATAATTCACCCCTCCACTTT
cdr3_aa: CASSSQLQGAYSYNSPLHF
d_call: TRBD1
clone_size: .
j_call: TRBJ1-6
v_call: TRBV27

cdr3_nt: TGTGCCAGCAGTTTAGGGGCTCACTATGGCTACACCTTC
cdr3_aa: CASSLGAHYGYTF
d_call: .
clone_size: .
j_call: TRBJ1-2
v_call: TRBV12-3/TRBV12-4

cdr3_nt: TGCGCCAGCAGCCGCCGGACTAGCGGGAGCCACAATGAGCAGTTCTTC
cdr3_aa: CASSRRTSGSHNEQFF
d_call: TRBD2
clone_size: few
j_call: TRBJ2-1
v_call: TRBV5-1

cdr3_nt: TGTGCCAGTAGTGGGACAGCGAATCAGCCCCAGCATTTT
cdr3_aa: CASSGTANQPQHF
d_call: TRBD1
clone_size: .
j_call: TRBJ1-5
v_call: TRBV19

cdr3_nt: TGTGCCAGCAGCTTCGGACGGGGCAATGAGCAGTTCTTC
cdr3_aa: CASSFGRGNEQFF
d_call: .
clone_size: .
j_call: TRBJ2-1
v_call: TRBV5-6

cdr3_nt: TGCGCCAGCAGTGAAGGCGGGGTGTCTAGCGGGAGCAATGAGCAGTTCTTC
cdr3_aa: CASSEGGVSSGSNEQFF
d_call: TRBD2
clone_size: .
j_call: TRBJ2-1
v_call: TRBV10-1

cdr3_nt: TGTGCCAGCAGTGATTTCCGGTCCCGCGCGCTTATTAACTATGGCTACACCTTC
cdr3_aa: CASSDFRSRALINYGYTF
d_call: .
clone_size: few
j_call: TRBJ1-2
v_call: TRBV6-1

cdr3_nt: TGTGCCAGCAGCTTGGAACAGGGGCTAGCCTACGAGCAGTACTTC
cdr3_aa: CASSLEQGLAYEQYF
d_call: TRBD1
clone_size: .
j_call: TRBJ2-7
v_call: TRBV5-6

cdr3_nt: TGTGCCAGCAGTTCGTGGACAGGGGAAGAGACCCAGTACTTC
cdr3_aa: CASSSWTGEETQYF
d_call: TRBD1
clone_size: .
j_call: TRBJ2-5
v_call: TRBV27

cdr3_nt: TGTGCCAGTAGCAGGGGAGGGCCTAACTATGGCTACACCTTC
cdr3_aa: CASSRGGPNYGYTF
d_call: .
clone_size: .
j_call: TRBJ1-2
v_call: TRBV19

cdr3_nt: TGCAGCGCCAAAGGGCAGGGAATCTACGAGCAGTACTTC
cdr3_aa: CSAKGQGIYEQYF
d_call: .
clone_size: once
j_call: TRBJ2-7
v_call: TRBV29-1

cdr3_nt: TGTGCCTCAAGTCAGGGGGCCGCTTGGCAAGAGACCCAGTACTTC
cdr3_aa: CASSQGAAWQETQYF
d_call: TRBD1
clone_size: few
j_call: TRBJ2-5
v_call: TRBV18

cdr3_nt: TGTGCCACCAGTGATTGGCGGGCCAGGTCCTCATACAATGAGCAGTTCTTC
cdr3_aa: CATSDWRARSSYNEQFF
d_call: .
clone_size: .
j_call: TRBJ2-1
v_call: TRBV24-1

cdr3_nt: TGTGCCAGCAGCGCGGGACAGGGGGCCACTGAAGCTTTCTTT
cdr3_aa: CASSAGQGATEAFF
d_call: TRBD1
clone_size: .
j_call: TRBJ1-1
v_call: TRBV9

cdr3_nt: TGTGCCACCAGCAGAAAGGGACAATTGAACACTGAAGCTTTCTTT
cdr3_aa: CATSRKGQLNTEAFF
d_call: .
clone_size: few
j_call: TRBJ1-1
v_call: TRBV15

cdr3_nt: TGTGCCAGCAGTGAACCGTACAGGTCCCGAGCTTTCTTT
cdr3_aa: CASSEPYRSRAFF
d_call: .
clone_size: .
j_call: TRBJ1-1
v_call: TRBV25-1

cdr3_nt: TGTGCCAGCACCTGGGGGGGAGAGACCCAGTACTTC
cdr3_aa: CASTWGGETQYF
d_call: TRBD2
clone_size: many
j_call: TRBJ2-5
v_call: TRBV7-2

cdr3_nt: TGTGCCTGGAGTGAGACAGAGAACATTCAGTACTTC
cdr3_aa: CAWSETENIQYF
d_call: .
clone_size: few
j_call: TRBJ2-4
v_call: TRBV30

cdr3_nt: TGTGCCAGCAGCTTGGATTTAGTGAGTGAGCAGTTCTTC
cdr3_aa: CASSLDLVSEQFF
d_call: .
clone_size: .
j_call: TRBJ2-1
v_call: TRBV5-4

cdr3_nt: TGCGCCAGCAGCCGCCTCGGGACTACTTACAATGAGCAGTTCTTC
cdr3_aa: CASSRLGTTYNEQFF
d_call: TRBD2
clone_size: .
j_call: TRBJ2-1
v_call: TRBV4-1

cdr3_nt: TGTGCCAGCAGTTACTCAGTCGTCGGTAACTATGGCTACACCTTC
cdr3_aa: CASSYSVVGNYGYTF
d_call: .
clone_size: .
j_call: TRBJ1-2
v_call: TRBV6-5

cdr3_nt: TGTGCCAGCAGCTTAACAGGGGGTGGCTACGAGCAGTACTTC
cdr3_aa: CASSLTGGGYEQYF
d_call: .
clone_size: few
j_call: TRBJ2-7
v_call: TRBV7-3

cdr3_nt: TGCGCCAGCAGCTTGGAATCAGGGGGGACGGAAGCTTTCTTT
cdr3_aa: CASSLESGGTEAFF
d_call: TRBD1
clone_size: once
j_call: TRBJ1-1
v_call: TRBV5-1

cdr3_nt: TGTGCCAGCAACATAAACAGGGGGACAGAGCCCCAGCATTTT
cdr3_aa: CASNINRGTEPQHF
d_call: TRBD1
clone_size: .
j_call: TRBJ1-5
v_call: TRBV6-6

cdr3_nt: TGTGCCAGCAGCGTAGGACAGGGGGGTATGTACGAGCAGTACTTC
cdr3_aa: CASSVGQGGMYEQYF
d_call: TRBD1
clone_size: few
j_call: TRBJ2-7
v_call: TRBV9

cdr3_nt: TGTGCCACCAGTGATATATCGGGAGGCGCAGATACGCAGTATTTT
cdr3_aa: CATSDISGGADTQYF
d_call: TRBD2
clone_size: few
j_call: TRBJ2-3
v_call: TRBV24-1

cdr3_nt: TGCAGCGTTTCCCGGACGGGAGGGGGAAACACCATATATTTT
cdr3_aa: CSVSRTGGGNTIYF
d_call: .
clone_size: once
j_call: TRBJ1-3
v_call: TRBV29-1

cdr3_nt: TGTGCCAGCAGATTCCTTGGGAGCTCCTACGAGCAGTACTTC
cdr3_aa: CASRFLGSSYEQYF
d_call: .
clone_size: .
j_call: TRBJ2-7
v_call: TRBV6-5

cdr3_nt: TGTGCCAGCAGTCTCGCGAGCTCCTACAATGAGCAGTTCTTC
cdr3_aa: CASSLASSYNEQFF
d_call: .
clone_size: few
j_call: TRBJ2-1
v_call: TRBV2

cdr3_nt: TGTGCCAGCGGGTTGAGGGCGCGCTTACCAAGCTCCTACGAGCAGTACTTC
cdr3_aa: CASGLRARLPSSYEQYF
d_call: .
clone_size: few
j_call: TRBJ2-7
v_call: TRBV2

cdr3_nt: TGTGCCAGCAGCCAATCTGGCCAGGGAAGTTCACCCCTCCACTTT
cdr3_aa: CASSQSGQGSSPLHF
d_call: .
clone_size: .
j_call: TRBJ1-6
v_call: TRBV3-1/TRBV3-2

cdr3_nt: TGTGCCAGCAGCCCCCTCTTCCAGACGGCCAGGAATTCACCCCTCCACTTT
cdr3_aa: CASSPLFQTARNSPLHF
d_call: .
clone_size: .
j_call: TRBJ1-6
v_call: TRBV11-2

cdr3_nt: TGTGCCACCAGTGATTTTGCGGGAGGGAGCACAGATACGCAGTATTTT
cdr3_aa: CATSDFAGGSTDTQYF
d_call: TRBD2
clone_size: once
j_call: TRBJ2-3
v_call: TRBV24-1

cdr3_nt: TGTGCCAGCAGCCCAGGGACAGGGTCGGACACTGAAGCTTTCTTT
cdr3_aa: CASSPGTGSDTEAFF
d_call: TRBD1
clone_size: .
j_call: TRBJ1-1
v_call: TRBV11-2

cdr3_nt: TGTGCCAGCGGGGCGGCAGGGAGGAATTCACCCCTCCACTTT
cdr3_aa: CASGAAGRNSPLHF
d_call: .
clone_size: .
j_call: TRBJ1-6
v_call: TRBV2

cdr3_nt: TGTGCCAGCAGCCTCTTATCCGGGACAGACCCCTTGAACACTGAAGCTTTCTTT
cdr3_aa: CASSLLSGTDPLNTEAFF
d_call: TRBD1
clone_size: .
j_call: TRBJ1-1
v_call: TRBV2

cdr3_nt: TGTGCCAGCAGCGCAGGGGGTTTTAGTACAGATACGCAGTATTTT
cdr3_aa: CASSAGGFSTDTQYF
d_call: TRBD1
clone_size: .
j_call: TRBJ2-3
v_call: TRBV9

cdr3_nt: TGTGCCAGCAGCTCACCTCTAGCGGGAGTTCACGGGGAGCTGTTTTTT
cdr3_aa: CASSSPLAGVHGELFF
d_call: TRBD2
clone_size: .
j_call: TRBJ2-2
v_call: TRBV7-2

cdr3_nt: TGTGCCAGCAGTTCCATACAGGGGTCTTACGAGCAGTACTTC
cdr3_aa: CASSSIQGSYEQYF
d_call: TRBD1
clone_size: .
j_call: TRBJ2-7
v_call: TRBV6-2/TRBV6-3

cdr3_nt: TGTGCCATCTATCTTTACGAGCAGTACTTC
cdr3_aa: CAIYLYEQYF
d_call: .
clone_size: .
j_call: TRBJ2-7
v_call: TRBV10-3

cdr3_nt: TGCGCCAGCAGCCAAGATCTCAGTAACACTGAAGCTTTCTTT
cdr3_aa: CASSQDLSNTEAFF
d_call: .
clone_size: few
j_call: TRBJ1-1
v_call: TRBV4-3

cdr3_nt: TGTGCCTGGTCGTCGGGATACGAGCAGTACTTC
cdr3_aa: CAWSSGYEQYF
d_call: .
clone_size: .
j_call: TRBJ2-7
v_call: TRBV30

cdr3_nt: TGTGCCAGCAGCCCCATAACTAGCGGGAGAACCGGTACGCAGTATTTT
cdr3_aa: CASSPITSGRTGTQYF
d_call: TRBD2
clone_size: .
j_call: TRBJ2-3
v_call: TRBV6-2/TRBV6-3

cdr3_nt: TGTGCCAGCAGCCAGACTATGGTTTTGGGGGGGGGCCGAGGGACCCAGTACTTC
cdr3_aa: CASSQTMVLGGGRGTQYF
d_call: .
clone_size: .
j_call: TRBJ2-5
v_call: TRBV3-1/TRBV3-2

cdr3_nt: TGTGCCAGTAGTATAGGCCAGGGGAATTCACCCCTCCACTTT
cdr3_aa: CASSIGQGNSPLHF
d_call: .
clone_size: .
j_call: TRBJ1-6
v_call: TRBV19